Detailed here is one T cell receptor (beta chain). This entry is derived from a study of blood T cell repertoires in COVID-19. Looked up from germline, CDR1 is SGHTA and CDR2 is FQGNSA. This CDR3 has 15 amino acids. V shed 5 bases, J shed 3 bases, and the junction held 8 bases outside the gene matches. Profiling relied on immunoSEQ multiplex PCR, and the TCRdb table lists in-frame clones only, not all of them. The sample lists 330,000 or so clones; 80% to 90% were seen once. This sequence joins TRBV7-2 and TRBJ2-7; 9 nucleotides line up with TRBD2. The sequenced sample was PBMCs or T cells enriched from blood (not recorded which). The TCR originated in a young man who had recovered from COVID-19. CDR3 region: CASSRRGGGDYEQYF. The DNA of the CDR3 is TGTGCCAGCAGCCGTAGAGGCGGGGGGGACTACGAGCAGTACTTC.